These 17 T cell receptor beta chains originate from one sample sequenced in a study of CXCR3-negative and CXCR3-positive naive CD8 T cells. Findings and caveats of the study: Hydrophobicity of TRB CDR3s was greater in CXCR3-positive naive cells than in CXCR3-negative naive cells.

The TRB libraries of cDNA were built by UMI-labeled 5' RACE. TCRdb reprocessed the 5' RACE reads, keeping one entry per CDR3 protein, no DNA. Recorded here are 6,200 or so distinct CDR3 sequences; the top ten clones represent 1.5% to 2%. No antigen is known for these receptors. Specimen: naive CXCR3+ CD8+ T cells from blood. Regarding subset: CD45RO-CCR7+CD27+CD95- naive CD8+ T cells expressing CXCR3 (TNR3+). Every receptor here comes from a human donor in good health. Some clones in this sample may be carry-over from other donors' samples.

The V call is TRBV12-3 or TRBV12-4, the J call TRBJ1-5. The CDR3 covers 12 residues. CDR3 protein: CASATEAQPQHF.

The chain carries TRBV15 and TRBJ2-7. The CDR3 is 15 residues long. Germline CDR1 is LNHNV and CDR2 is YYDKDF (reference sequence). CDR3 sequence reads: CATSRDQGIPYEQYF.

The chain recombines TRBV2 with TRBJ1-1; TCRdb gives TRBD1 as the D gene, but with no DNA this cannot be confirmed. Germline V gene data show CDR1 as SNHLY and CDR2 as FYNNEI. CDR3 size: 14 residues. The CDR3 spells CASGTGDMNTEAFF. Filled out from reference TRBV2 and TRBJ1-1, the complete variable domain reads EPEVTQTPSHQVTQMGQEVILRCVPISNHLYFYWYRQILGQKVEFLVSFYNNEISEKSEIFDDQFSVERPDGSNFTLKIRSTKLEDSAMYFCASGTGDMNTEAFFGQGTRLTVV.

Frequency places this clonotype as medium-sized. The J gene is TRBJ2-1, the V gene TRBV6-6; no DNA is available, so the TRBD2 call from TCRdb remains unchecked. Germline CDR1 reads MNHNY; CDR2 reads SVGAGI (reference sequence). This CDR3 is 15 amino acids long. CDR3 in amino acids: CASSPTSGSRDEQFF.

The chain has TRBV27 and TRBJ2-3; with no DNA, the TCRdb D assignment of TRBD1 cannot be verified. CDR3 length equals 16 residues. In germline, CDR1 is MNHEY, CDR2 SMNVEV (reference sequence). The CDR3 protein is CASSSLTVTSTDTQYF.

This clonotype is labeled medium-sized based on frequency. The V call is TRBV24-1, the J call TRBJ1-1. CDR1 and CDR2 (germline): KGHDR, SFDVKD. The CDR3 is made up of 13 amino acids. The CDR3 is CATSDWRGLEAFF.

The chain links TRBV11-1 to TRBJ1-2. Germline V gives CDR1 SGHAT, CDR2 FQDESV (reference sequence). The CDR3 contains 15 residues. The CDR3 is CASSLVTPLGYGYTF.

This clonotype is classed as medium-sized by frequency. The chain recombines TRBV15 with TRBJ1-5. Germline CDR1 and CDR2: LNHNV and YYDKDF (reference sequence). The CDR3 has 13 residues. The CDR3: CATSRDSGQPQHF.

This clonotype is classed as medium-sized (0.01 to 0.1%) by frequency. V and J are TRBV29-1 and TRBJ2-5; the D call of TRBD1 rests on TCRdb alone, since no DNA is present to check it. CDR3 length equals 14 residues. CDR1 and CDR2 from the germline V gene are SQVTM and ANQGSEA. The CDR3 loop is CSVRQVPGWETQYF.

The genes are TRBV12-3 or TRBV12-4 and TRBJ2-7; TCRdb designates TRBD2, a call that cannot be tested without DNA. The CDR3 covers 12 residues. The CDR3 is CASSFASGEQYF.

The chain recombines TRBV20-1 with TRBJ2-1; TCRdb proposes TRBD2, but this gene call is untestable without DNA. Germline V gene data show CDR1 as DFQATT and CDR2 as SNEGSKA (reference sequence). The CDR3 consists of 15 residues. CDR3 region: CSARGASGRSGEQFF.

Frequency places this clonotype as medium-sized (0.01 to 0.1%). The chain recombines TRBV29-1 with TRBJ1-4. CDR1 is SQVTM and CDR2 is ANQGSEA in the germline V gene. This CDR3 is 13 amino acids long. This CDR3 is CSVESGLHEKLFF. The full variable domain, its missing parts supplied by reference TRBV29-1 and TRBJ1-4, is SAVISQKPSRDICQRGTSLTIQCQVDSQVTMMFWYRQQPGQSLTLIATANQGSEATYESGFVIDKFPISRPNLTFSTLTVSNMSPEDSSIYLCSVESGLHEKLFFGSGTQLSVL.

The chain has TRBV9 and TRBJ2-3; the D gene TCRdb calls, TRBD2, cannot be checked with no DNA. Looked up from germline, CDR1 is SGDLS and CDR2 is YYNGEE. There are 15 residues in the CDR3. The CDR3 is CASSAGLSVPDTQYF.

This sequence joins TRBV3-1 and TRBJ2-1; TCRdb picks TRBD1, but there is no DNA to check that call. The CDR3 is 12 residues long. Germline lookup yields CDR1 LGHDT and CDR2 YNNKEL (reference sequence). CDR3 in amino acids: CASSQGSKGGFF.

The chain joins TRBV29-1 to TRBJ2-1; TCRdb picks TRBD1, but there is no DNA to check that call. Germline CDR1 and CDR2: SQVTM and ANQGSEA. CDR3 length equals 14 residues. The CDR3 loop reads CSPLRQGPYNEQFF.

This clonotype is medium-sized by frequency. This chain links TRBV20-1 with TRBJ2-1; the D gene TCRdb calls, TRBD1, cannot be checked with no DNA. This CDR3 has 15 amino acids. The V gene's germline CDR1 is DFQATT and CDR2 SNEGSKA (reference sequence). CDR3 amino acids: CSAPGLATSYNEQFF.

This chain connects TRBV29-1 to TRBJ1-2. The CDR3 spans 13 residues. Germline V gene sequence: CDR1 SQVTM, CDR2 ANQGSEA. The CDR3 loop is CSVELEGFYGYTF.